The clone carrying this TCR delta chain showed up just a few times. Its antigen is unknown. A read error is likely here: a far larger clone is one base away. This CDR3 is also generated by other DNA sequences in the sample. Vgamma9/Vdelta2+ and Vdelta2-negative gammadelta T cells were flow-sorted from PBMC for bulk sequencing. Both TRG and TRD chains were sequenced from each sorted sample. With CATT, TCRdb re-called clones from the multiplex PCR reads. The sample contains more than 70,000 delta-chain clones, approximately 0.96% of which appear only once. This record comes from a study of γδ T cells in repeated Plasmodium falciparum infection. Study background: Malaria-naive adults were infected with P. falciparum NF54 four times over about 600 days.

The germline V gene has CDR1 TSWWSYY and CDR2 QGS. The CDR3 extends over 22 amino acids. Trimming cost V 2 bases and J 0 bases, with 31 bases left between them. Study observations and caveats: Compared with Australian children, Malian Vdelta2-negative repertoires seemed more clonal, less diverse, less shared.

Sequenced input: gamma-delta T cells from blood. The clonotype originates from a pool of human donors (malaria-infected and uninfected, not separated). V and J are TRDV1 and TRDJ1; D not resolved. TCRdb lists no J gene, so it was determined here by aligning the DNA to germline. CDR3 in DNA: TGTGCTCTTGGGGAAGGTGTTACCCGGGGCCGACTAGGGGCTCCGTACACCGATAAACTCATCTTT. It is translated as CALGEGVTRGRLGAPYTDKLIF.